This TCR beta chain was sequenced for a study of CD8+ T cells in alopecia areata. In each case, RNA was isolated and then reverse transcribed into cDNA as the sequencing template. Here immunoSEQ multiplex PCR was the method, and the copy in TCRdb shows in-frame clones only, minus some. The sample shows 150,000 to 200,000 clones, roughly 60% of them seen only once. There are 15 residues in the CDR3. The germline gives CDR1 MGHDK, CDR2 SYGVNS. Trimming at V came to 5 bases and at J to 0 bases, leaving 6 bases not matched to a gene. Treatment denoted: oral pan-JAK inhibitor, 5-10 mg twice daily. The receptor was derived from a human donor with alopecia areata. The chain combines TRBV25-1 with TRBJ1-1; 7 nucleotides align to TRBD1. The source was CD4+ T cells sorted from blood, collected at week 24, from a patient treated with tofacitinib. The CDR3 DNA follows: TGTGCCAGCAGTCCACAGGGGTCATTGAACACTGAAGCTTTCTTT. Protein sequence: CASSPQGSLNTEAFF. Full variable domain (rest looked up from reference TRBV25-1 and TRBJ1-1): EADIYQTPRYLVIGTGKKITLECSQTMGHDKMYWYQQDPGMELHLIHYSYGVNSTEKGDLSSESTVSRIRTEHFPLTLESARPSHTSQYLCASSPQGSLNTEAFFGQGTRLTVV.